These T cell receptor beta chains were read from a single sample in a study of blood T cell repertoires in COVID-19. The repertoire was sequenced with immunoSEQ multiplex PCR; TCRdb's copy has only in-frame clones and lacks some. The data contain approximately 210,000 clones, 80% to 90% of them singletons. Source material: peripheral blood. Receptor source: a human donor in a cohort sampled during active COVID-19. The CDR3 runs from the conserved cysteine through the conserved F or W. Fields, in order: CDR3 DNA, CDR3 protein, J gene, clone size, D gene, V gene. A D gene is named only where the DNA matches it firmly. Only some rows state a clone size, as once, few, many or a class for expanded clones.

TGCGCCAGCAGCCAAGTTTATCGGGACAGGGGGAACCTTTTGGTCGAGCAGTACTTC	CASSQVYRDRGNLLVEQYF	TRBJ2-7	NA	TRBD1	TRBV4-1
TGTGCCAGCAGTGTCGAGGGAGGGTATGGAAACACCATATATTTT	CASSVEGGYGNTIYF	TRBJ1-3	few	NA	TRBV2
TGTGCCAGCAGGAGGGAGGCGAGCAATCAGCCCCAGCATTTT	CASRREASNQPQHF	TRBJ1-5	NA	NA	TRBV6-6
TGTGCCAGTAGTATAGACACCGCGGGGGGCCAAGAGACCCAGTACTTC	CASSIDTAGGQETQYF	TRBJ2-5	NA	TRBD2	TRBV19
TGTGCCAGCAGTCAGGCCAGGGAGAACACCGGGGAGCTGTTTTTT	CASSQARENTGELFF	TRBJ2-2	NA	NA	TRBV2
TGTGCCAGCAGTGGCGGACAGGGAAGGGAAGCTTTCTTT	CASSGGQGREAFF	TRBJ1-1	NA	TRBD1	TRBV6-4
TGTGCCAGTAGTATAGTGGGGGACACGGGCTACACCTTC	CASSIVGDTGYTF	TRBJ1-2	NA	NA	TRBV19
TGTGCCACCTCCCGTCTTATGGGACAGGGGGCAGATACGCAGTATTTT	CATSRLMGQGADTQYF	TRBJ2-3	NA	TRBD1	TRBV19
TGTGCCAGTAGTAAGGGACAGGACTCCTCCACAGATACGCAGTATTTT	CASSKGQDSSTDTQYF	TRBJ2-3	NA	TRBD1	TRBV19
TGTGCCAGCAGCCGCGCCTGGGGACTAGCGGGAGCTAATGAGCAGTTCTTC	CASSRAWGLAGANEQFF	TRBJ2-1	few	TRBD2	TRBV7-8
TGTGCCAGCAGCCAAGTAGGCAGGGGCTATGGCTACACCTTC	CASSQVGRGYGYTF	TRBJ1-2	NA	NA	TRBV3-1/TRBV3-2
TGTGCCAGCAGCTTAGATCGAAGCGGGGCGATTGGAGAGACCCAGTACTTC	CASSLDRSGAIGETQYF	TRBJ2-5	NA	TRBD2	TRBV11-2
TGTGCCAGCAGCGTAGACCCTAGCGGAAACAATGAGCAGTTCTTC	CASSVDPSGNNEQFF	TRBJ2-1	NA	TRBD2	TRBV9
TGTGCCAGCAATGGAAGGGGAGGGGTCAATGAGCAGTTCTTC	CASNGRGGVNEQFF	TRBJ2-1	NA	TRBD2	TRBV2
TGTGCCAGCAGCGACGAGTACAGGGACAGAGCCTACGAGCAGTACTTC	CASSDEYRDRAYEQYF	TRBJ2-7	NA	TRBD1	TRBV7-9
TGTGCCAGCAGCCCTCGCAATACAGAAACTGAAGCTTTCTTT	CASSPRNTETEAFF	TRBJ1-1	NA	NA	TRBV3-1/TRBV3-2
TGTGCCAGCAGGGAAGACGGCAGGGACTATGGCTACACCTTC	CASREDGRDYGYTF	TRBJ1-2	NA	NA	TRBV2
TGTGCCAGCAGTGGAGGGTGGGCAGGCCAACAAGAGACCCAGTACTTC	CASSGGWAGQQETQYF	TRBJ2-5	once	NA	TRBV2
TGTGCCAGCAGCTTTTCTCCGAGGCCCGCTGTAGATACGCAGTATTTT	CASSFSPRPAVDTQYF	TRBJ2-3	NA	NA	TRBV5-4
TGTGCCAGCAGCCAAGATGCGGGGCTCAATCAGCCCCAGCATTTT	CASSQDAGLNQPQHF	TRBJ1-5	NA	NA	TRBV3-1/TRBV3-2
TGTGCCAGCAGCCAAGCCCGGGACAGGTCCTACAATGAGCAGTTCTTC	CASSQARDRSYNEQFF	TRBJ2-1	NA	TRBD1	TRBV4-2
TGTGCCAGCAGTCGTAGCGGGGGGGCCTCCGGGGAGCTGTTTTTT	CASSRSGGASGELFF	TRBJ2-2	NA	TRBD2	TRBV3-1/TRBV3-2
TGTGCCAGCTCACCAAGTGGGACAGTGAACACTGAAGCTTTCTTT	CASSPSGTVNTEAFF	TRBJ1-1	NA	TRBD1	TRBV18
TGTGCCTGGAACCGGGACACCGTTATTGAAGCTTTCTTT	CAWNRDTVIEAFF	TRBJ1-1	NA	NA	TRBV30
TGTGCCAGCAACAAGACAGGGGGCGATTTTAACACCGGGGAGCTGTTTTTT	CASNKTGGDFNTGELFF	TRBJ2-2	NA	TRBD1	TRBV27
TGTGCCAGCAGTTACCGGGGCGGGGAGCTGTTTTTT	CASSYRGGELFF	TRBJ2-2	NA	NA	TRBV6-6
TGCAGTAAGACTAACTACAATGAGCAGTTCTTC	CSKTNYNEQFF	TRBJ2-1	NA	NA	TRBV20-1
TGTGCCACCAGCATCGGACAGCTGAATTCACCCCTCCACTTT	CATSIGQLNSPLHF	TRBJ1-6	NA	NA	TRBV15
TGTGCCAGCTGCGGCCGATCTCGGAACACCATATATTTT	CASCGRSRNTIYF	TRBJ1-3	NA	NA	TRBV6-5
TGTGCCAGCAGCCACAACCGGGGGGGAGAGACCCAGTACTTC	CASSHNRGGETQYF	TRBJ2-5	NA	TRBD2	TRBV3-1/TRBV3-2
TGCGCCAGCAGCTTGGAGGGAGTTGGCGGGGGGACAGATACGCAGTATTTT	CASSLEGVGGGTDTQYF	TRBJ2-3	NA	TRBD2	TRBV5-1
TGTGCCACCAGTGATTCAGGGGGCGGGTTAACCGCCGGGACCGGGGAGCTGTTTTTT	CATSDSGGGLTAGTGELFF	TRBJ2-2	NA	TRBD1	TRBV24-1
TGTGCCAGCAACCATCTGGGCAGGGGGGACACCGGGGAGCTGTTTTTT	CASNHLGRGDTGELFF	TRBJ2-2	NA	NA	TRBV11-2